Each of the 9 T cell receptor beta chains below was sequenced from the same sample in a study of cytomegalovirus exposure and HLA in healthy donors. Primers: 60 Vbeta forward and 13 Jbeta reverse. Measured with immunoSEQ multiplex PCR; TCRdb has only the in-frame clones, and not every one. Here the sample spans 100,000 to 150,000 clones, roughly 84% being singletons. The sequenced sample consisted of PBMCs. All receptors derive from a man between 50 and 59 years old in good health and CMV-seronegative.

V gene TRBV18 combines with J gene TRBJ2-3; 11 nucleotides match TRBD2. After removal of 6 bases from V and 3 bases from J, the junction contained 5 bases not matched to a gene. The CDR3 is 15 amino acids. Germline CDR1 is KGHSH and CDR2 is LQKENI. The CDR3 here is CASSMTSGETDTQYF. CDR3 sequence (DNA): TGTGCCAGCTCGATGACTAGCGGGGAGACAGATACGCAGTATTTT.

The rearrangement joins TRBV6-1 to TRBJ1-1, with D perhaps matching TRBD1 (5 bases). The CDR3 spans 15 residues. The germline gives CDR1 MNHNS, CDR2 SASEGT. V was pared by 4 bases and J by 1 base, with 13 bases between. The CDR3 coding sequence is TGTGCCAGCAGTGCCCTAAGGACAACGAACACTGAAGCTTTCTTT. This translates into CASSALRTTNTEAFF.

The CDR3 sequence: CASSLETGGTDTQYF. CDR3 bases: TGTGCCAGCAGCTTAGAGACAGGAGGCACAGATACGCAGTATTTT. The chain recombines TRBV7-2 with TRBJ2-3; a weak D match, TRBD1 (6 bases). Germline V lookup: CDR1 SGHTA, CDR2 FQGNSA. The CDR3 runs to 15 residues. Trimming left V 1 base short and J 1 base short, with 9 bases between.

This clone was observed a single time. The DNA for the CDR3 is TGTGCCAGCAGCGTAGCGGTAGCGGGGGGTACAGATACGCAGTATTTT. It specifies CASSVAVAGGTDTQYF. The genes are TRBV9 and TRBJ2-3; 10 bases agree with TRBD2. This CDR3 region has 16 residues. After removal of 0 bases from V and 3 bases from J, the junction contained 4 bases not matched to a gene. Looked up from germline, CDR1 is SGDLS and CDR2 is YYNGEE.

This clone occurred a few times. V is TRBV10-3 and J is TRBJ2-1; D possibly corresponds to TRBD2 (6 bases). The CDR3 runs to 14 residues. The ends were cut back, 0 bases at V and 10 bases at J, with 13 bases in the middle. Germline assignment: CDR1 ENHRY and CDR2 SYGVKD. The CDR3 region has the DNA TGTGCCATCAGTGAGTCGACTAGGACCAAAGAGCAGTTCTTC. This gives the protein CAISESTRTKEQFF.

For this clone: The junction and the germline gene differ at one end; a read error may be behind it. This sequence joins TRBV7-9 and TRBJ2-1; D is undetermined. Germline V lookup: CDR1 SEHNR, CDR2 FQNEAQ (reference sequence). The CDR3 contains 12 residues. The CDR3 region is CSSSFVVYEQFF. The CDR3, as DNA: TGTTCCAGCAGCTTTGTAGTATATGAGCAGTTCTTC.

This clone showed up just once. The chain joins TRBV4-1 to TRBJ2-3; 8 bases are shared with TRBD2. The CDR3 sequence is 15 residues long. Germline assignment: CDR1 MGHRA and CDR2 YSYEKL. J was trimmed by 4 bases and V by 4 bases; bases with no gene match: 7. The DNA of the CDR3 is TGCGCCAGCAGCCGAGTTGCGGGGGGCCCAGATACGCAGTATTTT. Translated, it gives CASSRVAGGPDTQYF.

The CDR3 bases are TGTGCCAGCAGCTTTGGGAGCGGGGGGGAGGGAGAGACCCAGTACTTC. This encodes CASSFGSGGEGETQYF. The chain carries TRBV12-1 and TRBJ2-5; the table's TRBD2 call for D was not verified on the DNA. TRBV12-1 is a pseudogene locus. The length of the CDR3 is 16 residues.

The chain couples TRBV6-5 to TRBJ2-2; D may be TRBD1 (5 bases). Germline V CDR1 and CDR2: MNHEY, SVGAGI. The CDR3 sequence is 14 residues long. Trimming removed 9 bases at V and 4 bases at J, with 15 bases between. CDR3 amino acids: CASGGHPATGELFF. CDR3 in DNA: TGTGCCAGTGGTGGACATCCGGCCACCGGGGAGCTGTTTTTT.